A selection of T cell receptor beta chains follows, all from one sample in a study of identical twins. TCRdb passed the 5' RACE reads through MiXCR, listing each CDR3 protein once. The sample lists about 570,000 distinct CDR3 sequences; over 8.5% were seen once. These same records also appear under a second study, on yellow fever vaccine responses in identical twins.

The sequenced material came from PBMCs. Every receptor here comes from a woman aged 18-29 years in good health. The CDR3 runs from the conserved cysteine through the conserved F or W. The D gene is left open where the match is weak. Size tells how often a clone was seen (once, few, many) or the class of an expanded clone, and some rows leave it out.

cdr3_length	clone_size	j_call	v_call	d_call	cdr3_aa	cdr3_nt
16	few	TRBJ2-5	TRBV7-2	TRBD2	CASRKRAAGVGETQYF	TGTGCCAGCAGAAAGAGGGCGGCGGGAGTAGGTGAGACCCAGTACTTC
17	many	TRBJ2-7	TRBV7-9	TRBD2	CASSPGLAGSRSYEQYF	TGTGCCAGCAGCCCAGGACTAGCGGGATCTCGTTCCTACGAGCAGTACTTC
15	many	TRBJ2-1	TRBV6-4	-	CASSDSSGPYNEQFF	TGTGCCAGCAGTGACTCAAGCGGGCCCTACAATGAGCAGTTCTTC
16	-	TRBJ1-5	TRBV12-3/TRBV12-4	TRBD1	CASSSWDRGRNQPQHF	TGTGCCAGCAGTTCCTGGGACAGGGGACGAAATCAGCCCCAGCATTTT
15	many	TRBJ1-6	TRBV7-9	-	CASRTAGHGGSPLHF	TGTGCCAGCAGGACGGCCGGGCATGGGGGTTCACCCCTCCACTTT
16	-	TRBJ2-3	TRBV7-7	-	CASSLARTESTDTQYF	TGTGCTAGCAGCTTAGCAAGGACCGAGAGCACAGATACGCAGTATTTT
16	-	TRBJ2-4	TRBV4-2	TRBD2	CASSQELATGGDIQYF	TGTGCCAGCAGCCAAGAACTAGCGACCGGGGGGGACATTCAGTACTTC
15	many	TRBJ2-1	TRBV5-1	TRBD2	CASSLLPSGDNEQFF	TGCGCCAGCAGCTTGTTGCCTAGCGGGGACAATGAGCAGTTCTTC
16	many	TRBJ1-3	TRBV12-3/TRBV12-4	TRBD1	CASSLGTVNSGNTIYF	TGTGCCAGCAGTCTAGGGACAGTTAACTCTGGAAACACCATATATTTT
17	few	TRBJ2-7	TRBV3-1	TRBD2	CASSQDSSGSFTYEQYF	TGTGCCAGCAGCCAAGATTCTAGCGGGAGTTTCACCTACGAGCAGTACTTC
15	-	TRBJ2-3	TRBV6-4	TRBD2	CASSDKAGGSDTQYF	TGTGCCAGCAGTGACAAAGCGGGGGGATCAGATACGCAGTATTTT
14	few	TRBJ1-1	TRBV12-3/TRBV12-4	TRBD1	CASTRDRSLSEAFF	TGTGCCAGCACCAGGGACAGGTCGTTGTCTGAAGCTTTCTTT
14	few	TRBJ1-5	TRBV7-8	TRBD1	CASSDWTGNQPQHF	TGTGCCAGCAGTGATTGGACAGGGAATCAGCCCCAGCATTTT
11	few	TRBJ2-7	TRBV20-1	-	CSTETETRQYF	TGCAGTACAGAGACAGAGACCAGGCAGTACTTC
15	-	TRBJ2-2	TRBV28	-	CASSLVLKGTGELFF	TGTGCCAGCAGTTTGGTGTTGAAGGGCACCGGGGAGCTGTTTTTT
12	many	TRBJ2-7	TRBV20-1	-	CSARAGSYEQYF	TGCAGTGCTAGGGCAGGCTCCTACGAGCAGTACTTC
17	few	TRBJ2-4	TRBV10-3	-	CAISRDSPLLAKNIQYF	TGTGCCATCAGCCGGGATTCCCCCTTACTAGCCAAAAACATTCAGTACTTC
17	few	TRBJ2-7	TRBV29-1	TRBD2	CSVDAGVKGLAGGEQYF	TGCAGCGTTGATGCTGGAGTAAAAGGACTAGCGGGAGGAGAGCAGTACTTC
17	-	TRBJ2-5	TRBV24-1	TRBD2	CATSDPPGTSVGETQYF	TGTGCCACCAGTGATCCCCCCGGGACTAGCGTCGGGGAGACCCAGTACTTC
15	many	TRBJ2-3	TRBV28	-	CASRPSYPQTDTQYF	TGTGCCAGCAGACCTAGTTATCCGCAGACAGATACGCAGTATTTT
14	few	TRBJ2-1	TRBV29-1	-	CSVVPSHAGNEQFF	TGCAGCGTTGTTCCATCACACGCGGGGAATGAGCAGTTCTTC
11	many	TRBJ2-7	TRBV20-1	-	CSAHRAYEQYF	TGCAGTGCCCACAGGGCCTACGAGCAGTACTTC
12	-	TRBJ1-2	TRBV7-3	-	CASSFNGGGYTF	TGTGCCAGCAGCTTTAATGGGGGAGGCTACACCTTC
15	many	TRBJ2-3	TRBV9	TRBD2	CASSREGSGTDTQYF	TGTGCCAGCAGCAGGGAGGGGAGTGGCACAGATACGCAGTATTTT